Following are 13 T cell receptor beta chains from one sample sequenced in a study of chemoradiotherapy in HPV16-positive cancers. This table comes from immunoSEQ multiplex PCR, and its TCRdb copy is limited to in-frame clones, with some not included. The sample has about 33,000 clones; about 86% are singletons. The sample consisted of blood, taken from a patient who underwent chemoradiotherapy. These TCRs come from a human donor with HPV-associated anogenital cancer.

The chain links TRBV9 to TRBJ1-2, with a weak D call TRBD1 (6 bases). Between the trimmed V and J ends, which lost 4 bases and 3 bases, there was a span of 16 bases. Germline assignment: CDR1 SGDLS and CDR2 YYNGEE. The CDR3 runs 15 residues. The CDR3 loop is CASSKGESLDYGYTF. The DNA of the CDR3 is TGTGCCAGCAGCAAGGGGGAGTCCTTAGACTATGGCTACACCTTC. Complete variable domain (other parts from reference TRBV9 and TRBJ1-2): DSGVTQTPKHLITATGQRVTLRCSPRSGDLSVYWYQQSLDQGLQFLIQYYNGEERAKGNILERFSAQQFPDLHSELNLSSLELGDSALYFCASSKGESLDYGYTFGSGTRLTVV.

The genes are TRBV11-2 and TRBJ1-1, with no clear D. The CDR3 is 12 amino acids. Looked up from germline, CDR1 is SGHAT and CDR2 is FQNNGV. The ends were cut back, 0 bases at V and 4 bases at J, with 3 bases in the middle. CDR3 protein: CASSLDGTEAFF. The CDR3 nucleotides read TGTGCCAGCAGCTTAGATGGCACTGAAGCTTTCTTT.

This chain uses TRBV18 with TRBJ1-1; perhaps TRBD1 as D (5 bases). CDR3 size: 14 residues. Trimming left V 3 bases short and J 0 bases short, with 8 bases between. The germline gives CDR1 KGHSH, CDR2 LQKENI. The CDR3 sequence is CASSPTALNTEAFF. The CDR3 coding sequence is TGTGCCAGCTCACCGACAGCCTTGAACACTGAAGCTTTCTTT.

The CDR3 region is CASSIKGQGTYEQYF. CDR3 DNA sequence: TGTGCCAGTAGTATAAAAGGACAGGGAACCTACGAGCAGTACTTC. The chain recombines TRBV19 with TRBJ2-7, with TRBD1 identical over 8 bases. The CDR3 spans 15 residues. V was clipped by 2 bases and J by 2 bases; unmatched bases: 5. Germline V gene lookup returns CDR1 LNHDA and CDR2 SQIVND (reference sequence). Combining the CDR3 with reference TRBV19 and TRBJ2-7 gives the whole variable domain DGGITQSPKYLFRKEGQNVTLSCEQNLNHDAMYWYRQDPGQGLRLIYYSQIVNDFQKGDIAEGYSVSREKKESFPLTVTSAQKNPTAFYLCASSIKGQGTYEQYFGPGTRLTVT.

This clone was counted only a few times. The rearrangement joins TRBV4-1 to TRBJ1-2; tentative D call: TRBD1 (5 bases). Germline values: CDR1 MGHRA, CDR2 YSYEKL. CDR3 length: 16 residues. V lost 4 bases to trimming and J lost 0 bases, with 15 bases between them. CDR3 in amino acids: CASSLSLRQSNYGYTF. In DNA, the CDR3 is TGCGCCAGCAGCCTTTCCCTCAGACAGTCTAACTATGGCTACACCTTC.

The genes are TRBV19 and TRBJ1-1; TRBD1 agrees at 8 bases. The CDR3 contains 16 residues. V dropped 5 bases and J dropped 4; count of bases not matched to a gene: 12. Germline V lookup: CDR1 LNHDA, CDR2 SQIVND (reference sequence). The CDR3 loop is CASSLRTGRDGTEAFF. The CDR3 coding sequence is TGTGCCAGTAGTCTCAGGACAGGGAGAGACGGCACTGAAGCTTTCTTT.

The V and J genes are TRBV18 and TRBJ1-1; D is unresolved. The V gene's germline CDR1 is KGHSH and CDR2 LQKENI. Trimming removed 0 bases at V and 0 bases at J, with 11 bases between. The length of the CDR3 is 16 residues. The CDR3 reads CASSPPFQTMNTEAFF. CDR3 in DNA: TGTGCCAGCTCACCACCGTTTCAGACCATGAACACTGAAGCTTTCTTT.

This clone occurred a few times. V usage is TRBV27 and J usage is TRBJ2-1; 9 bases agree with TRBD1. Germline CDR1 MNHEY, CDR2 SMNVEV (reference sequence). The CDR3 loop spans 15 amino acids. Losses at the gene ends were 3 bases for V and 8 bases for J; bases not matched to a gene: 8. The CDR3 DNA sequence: TGTGCCAGCAGTTTGTTGGACAGGGGTATCGATGAGCAGTTCTTC. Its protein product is CASSLLDRGIDEQFF.

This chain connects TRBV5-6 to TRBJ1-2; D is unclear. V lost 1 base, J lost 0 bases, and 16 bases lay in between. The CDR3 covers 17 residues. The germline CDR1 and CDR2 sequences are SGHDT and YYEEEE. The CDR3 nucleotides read TGTGCCAGCAGCTTGTGGCCTGTCGTCCCCTCTAACTATGGCTACACCTTC. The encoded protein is CASSLWPVVPSNYGYTF. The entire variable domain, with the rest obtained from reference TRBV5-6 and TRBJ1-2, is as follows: DAGVTQSPTHLIKTRGQQVTLRCSPKSGHDTVSWYQQALGQGPQFIFQYYEEEERQRGNFPDRFSGHQFPNYSSELNVNALLLGDSALYLCASSLWPVVPSNYGYTFGSGTRLTVV.

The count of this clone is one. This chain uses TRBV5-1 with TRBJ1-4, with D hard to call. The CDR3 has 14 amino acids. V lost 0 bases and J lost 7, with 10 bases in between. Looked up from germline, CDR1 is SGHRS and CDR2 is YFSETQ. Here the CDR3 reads CASSLGIVGEKLFF. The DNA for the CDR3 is TGCGCCAGCAGCTTGGGTATTGTCGGTGAAAAACTGTTTTTT.

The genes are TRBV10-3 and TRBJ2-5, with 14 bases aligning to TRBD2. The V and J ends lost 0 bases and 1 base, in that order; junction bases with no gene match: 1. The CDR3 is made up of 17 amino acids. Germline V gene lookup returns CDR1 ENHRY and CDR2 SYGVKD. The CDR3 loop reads CAISESTSGGVQETQYF. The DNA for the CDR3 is TGTGCCATCAGTGAGTCGACTAGCGGGGGGGTCCAAGAGACCCAGTACTTC.

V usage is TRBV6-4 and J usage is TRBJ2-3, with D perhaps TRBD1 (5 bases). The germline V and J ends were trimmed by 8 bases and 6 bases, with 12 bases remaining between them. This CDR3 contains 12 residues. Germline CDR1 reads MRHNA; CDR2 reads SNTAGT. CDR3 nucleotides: TGTGCCAGCGCCGGCCAGGGCGATACGCAGTATTTT. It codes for CASAGQGDTQYF.

The CDR3: CASSQDFPATSYPNYGYTF. The CDR3, as DNA: TGCGCCAGCAGCCAAGATTTCCCCGCGACTTCCTACCCTAACTATGGCTACACCTTC. J is TRBJ1-2 and V is TRBV4-1, with D unclear. This CDR3 spans 19 amino acids. The ends were cut back, 0 bases at V and 0 bases at J, with 20 bases in the middle. Germline CDR1 MGHRA, CDR2 YSYEKL.